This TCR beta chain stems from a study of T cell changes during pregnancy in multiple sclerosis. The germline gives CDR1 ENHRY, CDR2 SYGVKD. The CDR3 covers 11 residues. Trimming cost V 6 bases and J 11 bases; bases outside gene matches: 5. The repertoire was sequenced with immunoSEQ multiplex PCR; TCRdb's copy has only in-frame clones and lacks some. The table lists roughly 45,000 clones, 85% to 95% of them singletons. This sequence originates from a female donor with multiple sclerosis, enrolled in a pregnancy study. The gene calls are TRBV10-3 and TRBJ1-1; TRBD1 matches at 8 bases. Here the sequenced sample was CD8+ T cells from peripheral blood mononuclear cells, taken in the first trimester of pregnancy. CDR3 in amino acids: CAISVDRVAFF. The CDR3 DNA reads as TGTGCCATCAGCGTGGACAGGGTGGCTTTCTTT.